This TCR beta chain came from a study of T cells in Graves' hyperthyroidism and ophthalmopathy. Broader study findings: The majority of expanded thyroid clonotypes above 0.001 also appeared in blood.

Orbital computed tomography and thyroid ultrasound, together with serum TRAb and thyroxine and clinical symptoms, were used for diagnoses. This clonotype was recorded many times. What it recognizes is unknown. V lost 6 bases and J 0 bases, leaving 14 bases between the germline ends. CDR3 length: 16 amino acids. Per the germline V gene, CDR1 is MNHEY and CDR2 is SMNVEV (reference sequence). Amplification yielded TCR beta CDR3 regions, with RNA transcripts as the source. Primed by the HTBI set, a first-round RT-PCR was run on the TCR CDR3. TCRdb analysed the multiplex PCR reads with MiXCR anew, one entry per CDR3 protein. The data show around 340,000 distinct CDR3 sequences, with about 18% seen just once and 34% held by the top ten.

Input material: blood. The receptor was isolated from a woman aged 25 to 39 with Graves' hyperthyroidism that later progressed to Graves' ophthalmopathy. This rearrangement joins TRBV27 to TRBJ1-4; D is possibly TRBD1 (6 bases). The CDR3 nucleotides read TGTGCCAGCAGACCCTGGACAGATACAACTAATGAAAAACTGTTTTTT. Its protein is CASRPWTDTTNEKLFF.